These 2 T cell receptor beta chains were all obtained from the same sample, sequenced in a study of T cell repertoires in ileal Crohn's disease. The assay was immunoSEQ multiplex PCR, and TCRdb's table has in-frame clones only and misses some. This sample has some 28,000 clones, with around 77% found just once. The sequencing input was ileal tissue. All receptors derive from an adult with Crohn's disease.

This CDR3 reads CARGTGRGTGELFF. DNA of the CDR3: TGTGCCCGAGGGACAGGGAGGGGAACCGGGGAGCTGTTTTTT. V usage is TRBV30 and J usage is TRBJ2-2; 9 bases line up with TRBD1. The CDR3 totals 14 residues. Germline-derived CDR1 and CDR2 are GTSNPN and SVGIG (reference sequence). The V gene end was trimmed by 8 bases and the J gene end by 5 bases; junction bases not matched to a gene: 9.

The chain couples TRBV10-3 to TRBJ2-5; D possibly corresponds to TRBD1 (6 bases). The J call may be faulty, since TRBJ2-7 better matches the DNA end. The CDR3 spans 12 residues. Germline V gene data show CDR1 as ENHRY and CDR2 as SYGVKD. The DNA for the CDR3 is TGTGCCATCAGCCAGGGGTCCTACGAGCAGTACTTC. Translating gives CAISQGSYEQYF.